A selection of T cell receptor beta chains follows, all from one sample in a study of blood T cells in healthy people across ages. TCRdb reprocessed the 5' RACE reads via MiXCR and lists one record per CDR3 protein. The sample contains around 620,000 distinct CDR3 sequences, 25% to 30% of which appear only once. Sequenced sample: blood. Receptors were obtained from a woman aged 70-85 years in good health. Each CDR3 is given with its conserved first and last residue. A D gene is named only where the DNA matches it firmly. Part of the rows lack a size; the others show once, few, many or a class for expanded clones.

d_call,j_call,clone_size,v_call,cdr3_aa,cdr3_nt
NA,TRBJ2-3,few,TRBV7-3,CASSHRTPTDTQYF,TGTGCCAGCAGCCATCGGACACCTACAGATACGCAGTATTTT
TRBD2,TRBJ2-1,few,TRBV7-2,CASSTRERGSSYNEQFF,TGTGCCAGCAGCACGCGGGAGCGGGGGAGCTCCTACAATGAGCAGTTCTTC
TRBD2,TRBJ2-1,NA,TRBV6-6,CASTVIGGAGNEQFF,TGTGCCAGCACAGTTATCGGGGGGGCCGGTAATGAGCAGTTCTTC
NA,TRBJ1-2,few,TRBV20-1,CSASPVGRTLDGYTF,TGCAGTGCTAGCCCGGTGGGCAGAACACTTGATGGCTACACCTTC
TRBD1,TRBJ1-2,NA,TRBV5-6,CASSSGQHYGYTF,TGTGCCAGCAGCTCGGGACAGCATTATGGCTACACCTTC
NA,TRBJ2-3,few,TRBV28,CASSPGTTLTTQYF,TGTGCCAGCAGCCCGGGAACGACGCTTACCACGCAGTATTTT
TRBD2,TRBJ2-1,NA,TRBV6-5,CAVGGGGAYNEQFF,TGTGCCGTCGGCGGCGGGGGGGCCTACAATGAGCAGTTCTTC
TRBD2,TRBJ2-3,few,TRBV20-1,CSARDQAGGHTQYF,TGCAGTGCTAGAGATCAAGCGGGGGGGCATACGCAGTATTTT
NA,TRBJ2-5,few,TRBV10-3,CVISDQVSDPSQQYF,TGTGTCATCAGTGACCAAGTTTCGGATCCCTCCCAGCAGTACTTC
NA,TRBJ1-1,NA,TRBV5-8,CASNKYTNTEAFF,TGTGCCAGCAACAAGTATACTAACACTGAAGCTTTCTTT
NA,TRBJ2-3,many,TRBV11-1,CASSPAGGGADTQYF,TGTGCCAGCAGCCCCGCTGGGGGGGGCGCAGATACGCAGTATTTT
NA,TRBJ2-1,NA,TRBV29-1,CSVDRAEPEQFF,TGCAGCGTTGATAGGGCCGAACCCGAGCAGTTCTTC
NA,TRBJ1-1,NA,TRBV11-2,CASSFDRQYTEAFF,TGTGCCAGCAGCTTCGACAGACAGTACACTGAAGCTTTCTTT
NA,TRBJ1-4,NA,TRBV29-1,CSVYPDSNEKLFF,TGCAGCGTATACCCGGACAGTAATGAAAAACTGTTTTTT
NA,TRBJ1-2,NA,TRBV29-1,CSASEQGINYGYTF,TGCAGCGCCTCAGAACAAGGAATTAACTATGGCTACACCTTC
NA,TRBJ2-6,NA,TRBV7-2,CASSLVGTRRSGANVLTF,TGTGCCAGCAGCTTAGTCGGCACACGACGCTCTGGGGCCAACGTCCTGACTTTC
TRBD1,TRBJ2-1,few,TRBV4-1,CASSQVGTGNHNEQFF,TGCGCCAGCAGCCAAGTAGGGACAGGAAATCACAATGAGCAGTTCTTC
NA,TRBJ2-1,NA,TRBV5-1,CASSLGRASNEQFF,TGCGCCAGCAGCTTGGGCAGGGCCTCCAATGAGCAGTTCTTC
NA,TRBJ1-1,NA,TRBV5-1,CASSPTDINTEAFF,TGCGCCAGCAGCCCTACCGACATTAACACTGAAGCTTTCTTT
TRBD2,TRBJ2-1,NA,TRBV2,CASSHAGLNEQFF,TGTGCCAGCAGTCACGCGGGACTAAATGAGCAGTTCTTC
NA,TRBJ2-5,NA,TRBV20-1,CSAGGGLEETQYF,TGCAGTGCTGGGGGGGGGCTGGAAGAGACCCAGTACTTC
TRBD2,TRBJ2-4,once,TRBV7-3,CASSAGGRGKNIQYF,TGTGCCAGCAGCGCGGGGGGGCGCGGCAAAAACATTCAGTACTTC
NA,TRBJ2-4,NA,TRBV10-3,CAISPVGRRGNIQHF,TGTGCCATCAGTCCAGTTGGGCGGAGAGGCAACATTCAGCACTTC
TRBD1,TRBJ2-4,many,TRBV12-3/TRBV12-4,CASRRTGAGAKNIQYF,TGTGCCAGCAGACGCACAGGGGCAGGGGCCAAAAACATTCAGTACTTC
TRBD2,TRBJ2-3,NA,TRBV4-3,CASSRALGTSGTDTQYF,TGCGCCAGCAGCCGGGCGTTGGGGACTAGCGGCACAGATACGCAGTATTTT
NA,TRBJ2-7,NA,TRBV14,CASSDRTGDSEQYF,TGTGCCAGCAGCGACAGGACGGGGGATTCCGAGCAGTACTTC
TRBD2,TRBJ2-1,few,TRBV7-2,CASTDRGERQFF,TGTGCCAGCACCGACCGGGGGGAGAGGCAGTTCTTC
NA,TRBJ2-5,NA,TRBV5-1,CASSPGPSQETQYF,TGCGCCAGCAGCCCCGGACCCAGTCAAGAGACCCAGTACTTC
NA,TRBJ1-6,NA,TRBV7-9,CASSPGNRAGNSPLHF,TGTGCCAGCAGCCCCGGAAACAGGGCGGGCAATTCACCCCTCCACTTT
TRBD2,TRBJ2-4,NA,TRBV20-1,CSASGGSGALKNIQYF,TGCAGTGCTAGCGGGGGTAGCGGGGCCCTCAAAAACATTCAGTACTTC
TRBD1,TRBJ1-6,once,TRBV4-1,CASSQDRAENNSPLHF,TGCGCCAGCAGCCAGGACAGGGCCGAGAATAATTCACCCCTCCACTTT
NA,TRBJ1-3,once,TRBV3-1,CASSQGGGAGLSGNTIYF,TGTGCCAGCAGCCAAGGAGGGGGGGCAGGCCTCTCTGGAAACACCATATATTTT
NA,TRBJ2-5,NA,TRBV24-1,CAASLTGDSSQETQYF,TGTGCCGCCAGTTTAACAGGAGATTCGAGCCAAGAGACCCAGTACTTC
NA,TRBJ1-2,NA,TRBV6-5,CASSYRTSYGYTF,TGTGCCAGCAGTTACAGGACAAGCTATGGCTACACCTTC
NA,TRBJ1-6,NA,TRBV6-6,CASSSRDLSPLHF,TGTGCCAGCAGTTCTCGGGACCTATCACCCCTCCACTTT
TRBD1,TRBJ1-4,few,TRBV6-5,CASRLGRQGRNEKLFF,TGTGCCAGCAGACTCGGTAGACAGGGAAGGAATGAAAAACTGTTTTTT
TRBD2,TRBJ2-3,few,TRBV7-2,CASSQRLAGEPKQYF,TGTGCCAGCAGCCAAAGACTAGCGGGGGAGCCTAAGCAGTATTTT
TRBD1,TRBJ2-5,few,TRBV20-1,CSARALGQVIQETQYF,TGCAGTGCTAGGGCGCTGGGACAGGTGATCCAAGAGACCCAGTACTTC
TRBD2,TRBJ2-3,few,TRBV29-1,CSVVSGATDTQYF,TGCAGCGTTGTTAGCGGGGCTACAGATACGCAGTATTTT
TRBD1,TRBJ1-2,NA,TRBV5-1,CASSANTGGGYTF,TGCGCCAGCAGCGCAAACACAGGGGGAGGCTACACCTTC
TRBD1,TRBJ1-2,few,TRBV7-2,CASSLGQLGHGYTF,TGTGCCAGCAGCTTGGGACAGCTGGGGCATGGCTACACCTTC
NA,TRBJ2-2,NA,TRBV25-1,CASRKSEAGELFF,TGTGCCAGCAGGAAATCGGAGGCCGGGGAGCTGTTTTTT